This T cell receptor beta chain was identified during a study of OX40 agonist ivuxolimab in advanced cancers. Turning to the study itself: Those enrolled were 70% to 85% male, with a mean age of around 55 years and ages from about 20 to 85. Study outcomes and limitations: The work left the antigen specificity of expanded peripheral T cells undetermined. Relative to CD4+ cells, CD8+ T cells on average had more expanded clones.

A note on this clone: Its matching antigen is unknown.

CDR3 length equals 14 residues. Germline V CDR1 and CDR2: SNHLY, FYNNEI. V was trimmed by 1 base and J by 5 bases, leaving 8 bases between them. Here immunoSEQ multiplex PCR was the method, and the copy in TCRdb shows in-frame clones only, minus some. The sample has tens of thousands of clones, roughly nine tenths seen once. V usage is TRBV2 and J usage is TRBJ1-4, with a tentative D call TRBD1 (6 bases). This clonotype was sampled from an adult with an advanced solid tumor such as melanoma, head and neck, liver or kidney cancer. This specimen consisted of CD4+ or CD8+ T cells sorted from blood, obtained in a trial of the OX40 agonist ivuxolimab. The CDR3, as DNA: TGTGCCAGCAGTGAAGGGGGGGCCAATGAAAAACTGTTTTTT. Translation: CASSEGGANEKLFF.